This T cell receptor (beta chain) emerged from a study of T cell repertoires in cytomegalovirus infection. About the research overall: CMV infection together with matching HLA type was indicated by public TCR beta signatures. Study-wide points: Cumulative public TCR beta family frequency identified CMV carriers with the relevant HLA. Clonotypes of TCR beta that were HLA-C-restricted and CMV-specific dominated the ex vivo response.

Germline V gene sequence: CDR1 KGHSH, CDR2 LQKENI. This CDR3 spans 13 amino acids. Losses at the gene ends were 4 bases for V and 3 bases for J; bases not matched to a gene: 2. In the case of this clonotype: What it binds is not known.

MiXCR, run by TCRdb on the reads, gives a single entry per CDR3 protein. The sample yields 200,000 to 250,000 distinct CDR3 sequences, 22% seen once. Sequencing was done on a sample of CD8+ T cells from PBMCs. This TCR was sampled from a human donor in good health (CMV status not recorded). Some clones in this sample may be carry-over from other donors' samples. The V gene is TRBV18, the J gene TRBJ2-5, with 7 nucleotides matching TRBD1. DNA for the CDR3: TGTGCCAGCTCACAAACAGGGGAAGAGACCCAGTACTTC. As protein: CASSQTGEETQYF.